This T cell receptor (beta chain) stems from a study of T cell repertoires in cytomegalovirus infection. TCRdb independently ran MiXCR on the reads; one entry per CDR3 protein. The table shows about 140,000 distinct CDR3 sequences, with more than 30% occurring only once. Ten or more counts support this clonotype. The antigen is unknown. The receptor comes from a human donor in good health (CMV status not recorded). Some clones in this sample may be carry-over from other donors' samples. The material sequenced was CD8+ T cells from cultured PBMCs, taken from culture after CMV antigen stimulation.

CDR3 coding DNA: TGTGCCAGCAGGCTAGCGGGGGCTCACTACGAGCAGTACTTC. Translating gives CASRLAGAHYEQYF. This chain connects TRBV7-9 to TRBJ2-7; 10 nucleotides match TRBD2. Trimming removed 6 bases from V and 3 bases from J; junction bases left unmatched: 5. The CDR3 totals 14 residues. Per the germline V gene, CDR1 is SEHNR and CDR2 is FQNEAQ (reference sequence).